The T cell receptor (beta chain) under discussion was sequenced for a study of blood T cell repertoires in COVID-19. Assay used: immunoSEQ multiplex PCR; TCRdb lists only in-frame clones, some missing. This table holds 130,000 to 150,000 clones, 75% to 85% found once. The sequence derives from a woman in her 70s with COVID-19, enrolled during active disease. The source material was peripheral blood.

CDR3 DNA sequence: TGTGCCAGCAGCCAGGGTCGACTAGCTTCAGACGAGCAGTACTTC. As protein: CASSQGRLASDEQYF. The rearrangement uses TRBV3-1 (or the pseudogene TRBV3-2) and TRBJ2-7; 7 bases are a match to TRBD2. V shed 3 bases and J 5 bases; nucleotides not matched to a gene: 10. This CDR3 has 15 amino acids. CDR1 and CDR2 (germline): LGHDT, YNNKEL (reference sequence).